A selection of T cell receptor beta chains follows, all from one sample in a study of blood T cell repertoires in COVID-19. The repertoire was sequenced with immunoSEQ multiplex PCR; TCRdb's copy has only in-frame clones and lacks some. The repertoire has approximately 90,000 clones, 79% of them found once; the top ten carry more than 20%. Sequencing input: peripheral blood. The receptor source for this set is a human donor in a cohort sampled during active COVID-19. CDR3s include the opening cysteine and the closing phenylalanine or tryptophan. D genes are given only for firm matches. Some rows have no size entry. The others give once, few or many, or a class for an expanded clone.

clone_size | j_call | v_call | d_call | cdr3_aa | cdr3_nt
few | TRBJ1-3 | TRBV12-2 | . | CASRISGTPGNTIYF | TGTGCAAGTCGCATCTCCGGGACACCCGGAAACACCATATATTTT
. | TRBJ2-3 | TRBV14 | . | CASSPWRDRTSTDTQYF | TGTGCCAGCAGCCCGTGGAGGGACCGCACTAGCACAGATACGCAGTATTTT
. | TRBJ2-3 | TRBV6-5 | . | CASSYAAGSTDTQYF | TGTGCCAGCAGTTACGCGGCGGGTTCAACAGATACGCAGTATTTT
. | TRBJ1-5 | TRBV18 | TRBD1 | CASSPRQGSSNQPQHF | TGTGCCAGCTCACCAAGACAGGGGTCGAGCAATCAGCCCCAGCATTTT
. | TRBJ2-5 | TRBV12-3/TRBV12-4 | TRBD1 | CASSRDSQETQYF | TGTGCCAGCTCCCGGGACAGCCAAGAGACCCAGTACTTC
. | TRBJ2-7 | TRBV9 | . | CASGPGVSLYEQYF | TGTGCCAGCGGACCGGGAGTCTCCCTTTACGAGCAGTACTTC
. | TRBJ2-5 | TRBV11-3 | . | CASSLDSGLDGETQYF | TGTGCCAGCAGCTTAGATTCGGGACTGGACGGGGAGACCCAGTACTTC
. | TRBJ1-4 | TRBV15 | . | CATSTDRNNEKLFF | TGTGCCACCAGCACCGACAGAAATAATGAAAAACTGTTTTTT
. | TRBJ1-1 | TRBV7-6 | . | CASRAQANTEAFF | TGTGCCAGCAGGGCCCAGGCGAACACTGAAGCTTTCTTT
. | TRBJ2-3 | TRBV20-1 | TRBD2 | CSASGTSGSADTQYF | TGCAGTGCTAGTGGGACTAGCGGGAGCGCAGATACGCAGTATTTT
. | TRBJ1-3 | TRBV28 | . | CASSSNRHLIYF | TGTGCCAGCAGTTCGAACAGACACCTCATATATTTT
. | TRBJ1-1 | TRBV19 | . | CASTTLEPNTEAFF | TGTGCCAGTACTACTCTAGAACCGAACACTGAAGCTTTCTTT
. | TRBJ2-7 | TRBV27 | TRBD2 | CASSSLAGGPGEQYF | TGTGCCAGCAGCTCACTAGCGGGAGGGCCCGGCGAGCAGTACTTC
. | TRBJ2-5 | TRBV7-9 | . | CASSLAVQGGETQYF | TGTGCCAGCAGCTTAGCGGTACAGGGCGGGGAGACCCAGTACTTC
. | TRBJ1-2 | TRBV18 | TRBD1 | CASSVDRGRPYTF | TGTGCCAGCTCAGTCGACAGGGGGCGTCCCTACACCTTC
few | TRBJ2-1 | TRBV19 | TRBD2 | CASSIKDASGSEQFF | TGTGCCAGTAGTATAAAGGACGCTAGCGGTAGTGAGCAGTTCTTC
. | TRBJ2-3 | TRBV15 | TRBD1 | CATSRGNLGTVVVRTDTQYF | TGTGCCACCAGCAGAGGAAACCTCGGGACAGTGGTGGTTAGGACAGATACGCAGTATTTT
few | TRBJ1-4 | TRBV9 | TRBD1 | CASSSATAGGWEKLFF | TGTGCCAGCAGCTCCGCAACGGCAGGGGGTTGGGAAAAACTGTTTTTT
. | TRBJ2-1 | TRBV7-6 | TRBD2 | CASRTTGGEQFF | TGTGCCAGCAGAACTACGGGAGGTGAGCAGTTCTTC
. | TRBJ2-5 | TRBV11-2 | . | CASSLPQETQYF | TGTGCCAGCAGCTTGCCGCAGGAGACCCAGTACTTC
. | TRBJ1-4 | TRBV18 | TRBD1 | CASSPVTTGEGEKLFF | TGTGCCAGCTCACCAGTTACAACAGGGGAAGGTGAAAAACTGTTTTTT
. | TRBJ2-6 | TRBV4-1 | . | CASSQVAVRSGANVLTF | TGCGCCAGCAGCCAAGTTGCGGTGCGCTCTGGGGCCAACGTCCTGACTTTC
. | TRBJ2-3 | TRBV7-8 | . | CASSWEGTGSTDTQYF | TGTGCCAGCAGCTGGGAGGGGACAGGCAGCACAGATACGCAGTATTTT
once | TRBJ2-1 | TRBV3-1/TRBV3-2 | . | CASSHGRRGHNEQFF | TGTGCCAGCAGCCACGGTCGGCGGGGGCACAATGAGCAGTTCTTC
. | TRBJ2-7 | TRBV6-2/TRBV6-3 | . | CASSRPGAEQYF | TGTGCCAGCAGTCGCCCAGGGGCCGAGCAGTACTTC
few | TRBJ1-1 | TRBV5-1 | TRBD1 | CASSREQGSGAFF | TGCGCCAGCAGCCGTGAACAGGGGAGTGGAGCTTTCTTT
once | TRBJ1-2 | TRBV28 | . | CASSLGGFNYGYTF | TGTGCCAGCAGTTTGGGGGGTTTCAACTATGGCTACACCTTC
. | TRBJ2-7 | TRBV2 | TRBD1 | CASHPTGDEQYF | TGTGCCAGTCACCCAACAGGGGACGAGCAGTACTTC
. | TRBJ2-1 | TRBV14 | . | CASSQDSVEFSVSNEQFF | TGTGCCAGCAGCCAAGATTCGGTTGAGTTCTCGGTGAGCAATGAGCAGTTCTTC
. | TRBJ1-3 | TRBV29-1 | . | CSVGTNPINTIYF | TGCAGCGTGGGGACAAATCCCATAAACACCATATATTTT
. | TRBJ2-3 | TRBV7-2 | TRBD2 | CASSLWPGGGDTQYF | TGTGCCAGCAGCTTATGGCCGGGAGGTGGAGATACGCAGTATTTT
. | TRBJ1-2 | TRBV14 | . | CASSLTPGLWGRFTSNYGYTF | TGTGCCAGCAGCCTAACCCCGGGACTATGGGGCCGCTTTACTTCTAACTATGGCTACACCTTC
. | TRBJ2-3 | TRBV28 | . | CASSSGTGTDTQYF | TGTGCCAGCAGTTCCGGGACTGGCACAGATACGCAGTATTTT
once | TRBJ1-4 | TRBV30 | TRBD1 | CAWSPPGTGDEKLFF | TGTGCCTGGAGTCCCCCCGGGACAGGGGATGAAAAACTGTTTTTT